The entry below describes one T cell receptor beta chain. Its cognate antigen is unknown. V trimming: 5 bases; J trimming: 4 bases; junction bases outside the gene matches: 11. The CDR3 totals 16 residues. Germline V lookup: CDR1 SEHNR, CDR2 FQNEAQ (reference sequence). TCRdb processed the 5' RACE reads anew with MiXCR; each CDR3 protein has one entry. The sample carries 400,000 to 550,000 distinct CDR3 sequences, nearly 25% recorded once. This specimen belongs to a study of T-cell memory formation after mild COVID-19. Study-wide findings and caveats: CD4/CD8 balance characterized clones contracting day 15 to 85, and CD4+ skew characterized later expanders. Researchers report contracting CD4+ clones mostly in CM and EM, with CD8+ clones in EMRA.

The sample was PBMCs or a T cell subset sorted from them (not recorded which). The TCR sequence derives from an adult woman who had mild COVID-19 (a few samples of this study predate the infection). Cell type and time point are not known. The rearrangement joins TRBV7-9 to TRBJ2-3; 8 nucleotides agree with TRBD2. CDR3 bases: TGTGCCAGCAGCCCACACCGGGGGGGTGATCCAGATACGCAGTATTTT. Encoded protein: CASSPHRGGDPDTQYF.